These 5 T cell receptor beta chains were all obtained from the same sample, sequenced in a study of CD8 T cells in Susac syndrome. Random hexamers were used to reverse transcribe about 0.5 to 1 ug of RNA. TCRdb redid the calling of the immunoSEQ multiplex PCR reads with MiXCR, one entry per CDR3 protein. The sample has some 240,000 distinct CDR3 sequences, 96% seen once. Input material: CD4+ T cells from PBMCs. Source of these receptors: a human donor with Susac syndrome.

This clonotype was detected once. The chain uses TRBV5-1 and TRBJ2-6; D is ambiguous. The CDR3 covers 14 residues. V lost 6 bases and J lost 4, with 11 bases in between. Germline CDR1 and CDR2: SGHRS and YFSETQ. The CDR3 coding sequence is TGCGCCAGCAAGGAAGAGTCGGGGGCCAACGTCCTGACTTTC. Its protein is CASKEESGANVLTF.

This clonotype was seen a single time. This chain connects TRBV30 to TRBJ1-2, with no clear D. CDR1 is GTSNPN and CDR2 is SVGIG in the germline V gene (reference sequence). The length of the CDR3 is 13 residues. Between the trimmed V and J ends, which lost 0 bases and 6 bases, there was a span of 11 bases. CDR3 region: CAWSVAVSNGYTF. As DNA, the CDR3 is TGTGCCTGGAGTGTCGCGGTTTCCAATGGCTACACCTTC.

The chain links TRBV30 to TRBJ1-4; no definite D call. CDR1 and CDR2 (germline): GTSNPN, SVGIG (reference sequence). Trimming left V 2 bases short and J 4 bases short, with 8 bases between. The CDR3 runs 13 residues. In nucleotides, the CDR3 is TGTGCCTGGAGTACGGGGAATAATGAAAAACTGTTTTTT. Translated: CAWSTGNNEKLFF.

The chain has TRBV29-1 and TRBJ1-3; 7 bases line up with TRBD1. The junction had 5 bases not matched to a gene; V was cut back by 6 bases and J by 3 bases. CDR3 length equals 13 residues. In germline, CDR1 is SQVTM, CDR2 ANQGSEA. CDR3 loop: CSVEGASGNTIYF. The CDR3, as DNA: TGCAGCGTGGAGGGGGCGAGTGGAAACACCATATATTTT. Drawing the rest from reference TRBV29-1 and TRBJ1-3, the complete variable domain is SAVISQKPSRDICQRGTSLTIQCQVDSQVTMMFWYRQQPGQSLTLIATANQGSEATYESGFVIDKFPISRPNLTFSTLTVSNMSPEDSSIYLCSVEGASGNTIYFGEGSWLTVV.

The V gene is TRBV2, the J gene TRBJ1-1; D ambiguous. V lost 7 bases and J lost 0, with 12 bases in between. Germline-derived CDR1 and CDR2 are SNHLY and FYNNEI. The CDR3 spans 14 residues. CDR3 residues: CASNAQQMNTEAFF. The CDR3 region has the DNA TGTGCCAGCAACGCCCAACAGATGAACACTGAAGCTTTCTTT.